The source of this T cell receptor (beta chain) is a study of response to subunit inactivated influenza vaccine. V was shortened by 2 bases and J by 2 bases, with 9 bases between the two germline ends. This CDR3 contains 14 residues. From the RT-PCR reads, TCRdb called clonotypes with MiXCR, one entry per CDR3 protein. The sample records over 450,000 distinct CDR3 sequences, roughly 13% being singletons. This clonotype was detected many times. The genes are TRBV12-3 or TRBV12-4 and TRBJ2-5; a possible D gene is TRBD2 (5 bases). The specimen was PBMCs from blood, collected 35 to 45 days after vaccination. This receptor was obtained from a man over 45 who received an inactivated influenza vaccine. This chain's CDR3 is CASSLRERQETQYF. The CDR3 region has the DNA TGTGCCAGCAGTTTAAGGGAGAGACAAGAGACCCAGTACTTC.